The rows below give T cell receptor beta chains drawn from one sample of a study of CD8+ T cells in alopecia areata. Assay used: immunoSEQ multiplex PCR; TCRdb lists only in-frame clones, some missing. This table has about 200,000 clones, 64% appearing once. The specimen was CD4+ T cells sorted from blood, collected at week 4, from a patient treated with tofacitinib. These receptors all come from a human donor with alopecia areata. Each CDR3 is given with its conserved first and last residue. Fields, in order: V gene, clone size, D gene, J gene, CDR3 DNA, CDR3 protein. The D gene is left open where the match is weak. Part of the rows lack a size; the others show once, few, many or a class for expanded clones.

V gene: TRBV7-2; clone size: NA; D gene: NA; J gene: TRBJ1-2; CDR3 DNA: TGTGCCAGCAGCACGCGCGGGCAGGACCCTTATGGCTACACCTTC; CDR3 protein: CASSTRGQDPYGYTF
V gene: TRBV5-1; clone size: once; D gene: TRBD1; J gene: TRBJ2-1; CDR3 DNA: TGCGCCAGCAGCTACGACAGGGCAAGTGAGCAGTTCTTC; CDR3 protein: CASSYDRASEQFF
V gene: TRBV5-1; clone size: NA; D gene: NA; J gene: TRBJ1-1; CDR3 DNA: TGCGCCAGCAGCTTGCTGGCCCGGGGGGACACTGAAGCTTTCTTT; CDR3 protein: CASSLLARGDTEAFF
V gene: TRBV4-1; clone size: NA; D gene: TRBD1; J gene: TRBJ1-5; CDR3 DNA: TGCGCCAGCAGCCAGGGACAGGGTAATCAGCCCCAGCATTTT; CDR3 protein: CASSQGQGNQPQHF
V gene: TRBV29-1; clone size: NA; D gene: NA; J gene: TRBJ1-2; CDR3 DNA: TGCAGCGCCTACCTACAGGGCCATGGCTACACCTTC; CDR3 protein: CSAYLQGHGYTF
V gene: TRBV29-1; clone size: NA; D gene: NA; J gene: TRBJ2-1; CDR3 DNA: TGCAGCGGCCGCCGGACCGCCTACAATGAGCAGTTCTTC; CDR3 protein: CSGRRTAYNEQFF
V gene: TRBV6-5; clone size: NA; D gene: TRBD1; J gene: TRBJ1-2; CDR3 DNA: TGTGCCAGCAGCCAAACAGGGGACGGCTACACCTTC; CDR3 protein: CASSQTGDGYTF
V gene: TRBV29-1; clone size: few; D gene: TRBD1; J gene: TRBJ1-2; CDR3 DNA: TGCAGCGTTGGGGGACAGGACTATGGCTACACCTTC; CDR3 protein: CSVGGQDYGYTF
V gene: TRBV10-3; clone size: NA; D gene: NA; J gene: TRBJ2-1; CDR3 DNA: TGTGCCATCCGCTACGGCTCCTACAATGAGCAGTTCTTC; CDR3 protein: CAIRYGSYNEQFF
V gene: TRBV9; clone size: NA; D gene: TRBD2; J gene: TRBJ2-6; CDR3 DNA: TGTGCCAGCAGCGTAGCTACAATGTTGGGACTAGCGGCCTCTGGGGCCAACGTCCTGACTTTC; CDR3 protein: CASSVATMLGLAASGANVLTF
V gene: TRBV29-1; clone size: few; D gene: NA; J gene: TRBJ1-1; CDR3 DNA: TGCAGCGTTGATAAAGACTCCCCGGGTACTGAAGCTTTCTTT; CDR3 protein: CSVDKDSPGTEAFF
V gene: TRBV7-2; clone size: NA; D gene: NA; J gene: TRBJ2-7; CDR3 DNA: TGTGCCAGCAGCCCCGGACTCCTGGAGCAGTACTTC; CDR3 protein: CASSPGLLEQYF
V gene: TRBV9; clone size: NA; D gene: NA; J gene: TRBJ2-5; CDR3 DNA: TGTGCCAGCAGCGTAGCTACAGGCCTCCAAGAGACCCAGTACTTC; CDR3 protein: CASSVATGLQETQYF
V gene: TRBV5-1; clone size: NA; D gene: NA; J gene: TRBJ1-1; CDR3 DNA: TGCGCCAGCAGCCCCCGGCAAAACACTGAAGCTTTCTTT; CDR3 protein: CASSPRQNTEAFF
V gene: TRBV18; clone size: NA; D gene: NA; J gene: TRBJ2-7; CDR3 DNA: TGTGCCAGCTCACCACGTGGAGACTACGAGCAGTACTTC; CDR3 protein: CASSPRGDYEQYF
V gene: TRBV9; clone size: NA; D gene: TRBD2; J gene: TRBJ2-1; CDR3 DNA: TGTGCCAGCAGCGTGGGGACTAGCTTCGATGAGCAGTTCTTC; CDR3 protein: CASSVGTSFDEQFF
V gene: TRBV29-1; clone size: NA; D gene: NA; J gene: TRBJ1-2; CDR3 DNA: TGCAGCGTTGCGGGACGGGGTAACTATGGCTACACCTTC; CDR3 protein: CSVAGRGNYGYTF
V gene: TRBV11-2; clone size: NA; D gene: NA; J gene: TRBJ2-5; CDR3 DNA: TGTGCCAGCAGCTTAGTTAGGCTCGACCGGGAGACCCAGTACTTC; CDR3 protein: CASSLVRLDRETQYF
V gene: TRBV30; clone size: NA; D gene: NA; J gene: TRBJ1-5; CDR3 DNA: TGTGCCTGGAGTGTACCCGGTTGGAGGGCAGGGGGCAATCAGCCCCAGCATTTT; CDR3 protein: CAWSVPGWRAGGNQPQHF
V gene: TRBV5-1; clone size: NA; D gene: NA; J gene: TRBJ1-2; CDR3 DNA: TGCGCCAGCAGCTTGAACAGAAACTATGGCTACACCTTC; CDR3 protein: CASSLNRNYGYTF
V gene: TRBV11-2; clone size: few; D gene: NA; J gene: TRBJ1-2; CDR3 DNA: TGTGCCAGCAGCTTCATCGGACGCGGCTACACCTTC; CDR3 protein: CASSFIGRGYTF
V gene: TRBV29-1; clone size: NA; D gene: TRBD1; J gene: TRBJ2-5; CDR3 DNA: TGCAGCGCAGTACCAGGGGGAGAGACCCAGTACTTC; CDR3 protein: CSAVPGGETQYF
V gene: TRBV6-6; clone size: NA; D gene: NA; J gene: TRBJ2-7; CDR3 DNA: TGTGCCAGCACCGATTTACCTACGCTAGAGCAGTACTTC; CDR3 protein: CASTDLPTLEQYF